This entry features one T cell receptor beta chain sequence. Antigen: not known. This specimen comes from a study of cytotoxic CD8 clonotypes in ibrutinib-treated CLL. Study summary: Response was recorded as partial in some 24 patients and complete in 2; at median roughly 70 months, roughly 15 remained remitted and approximately twelve had progressed.

Investigators sought sequencing depths of between 1 in 200,000 and 1 in 1 million T cells. Sequencing was performed with immunoSEQ multiplex PCR; in TCRdb, only in-frame clones are kept and a portion is missing. This sample yields fewer than 85,000 clones, of which roughly three quarters are seen a single time; 4% to 5.5% belongs to the top ten. From cryopreserved PBMCs came roughly 1.8 micrograms of genomic DNA used for TCR beta libraries. The study, taken as a whole, reports: Relative to age-matched healthy donors, clonality at baseline was higher, and it tracked circulating CD8+ T-cell counts.

V lost 1 base, J lost 2 bases, and 8 bases lay in between. Germline-derived CDR1 and CDR2 are LGHNA and YNFKEQ. CDR3 size: 14 residues. Sample: PBMCs, taken after 12 months of ibrutinib treatment. The V and J genes are TRBV4-2 and TRBJ1-2; TRBD1 is a possible D gene (5 bases). This TCR came from a human donor with chronic lymphocytic leukemia. CDR3 amino acids: CASSQGGVNYGYTF. Here the CDR3 DNA reads TGTGCCAGCAGCCAAGGGGGCGTCAACTATGGCTACACCTTC.